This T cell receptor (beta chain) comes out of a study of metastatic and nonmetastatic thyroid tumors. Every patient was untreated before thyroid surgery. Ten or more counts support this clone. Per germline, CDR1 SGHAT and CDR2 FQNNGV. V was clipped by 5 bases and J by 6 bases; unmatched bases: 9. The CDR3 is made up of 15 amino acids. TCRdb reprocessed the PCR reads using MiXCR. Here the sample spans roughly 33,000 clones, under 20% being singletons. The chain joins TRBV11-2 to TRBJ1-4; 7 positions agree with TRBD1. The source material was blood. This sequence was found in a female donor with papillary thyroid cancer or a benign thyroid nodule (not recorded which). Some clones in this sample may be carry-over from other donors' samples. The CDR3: CASSPSGQLDEKLFF. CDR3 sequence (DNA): TGTGCCAGCAGCCCATCGGGACAGCTGGATGAAAAACTGTTTTTT.